The clone carrying this TCR beta chain was counted a few times. Antigen specificity is unknown. The same CDR3 also results from other DNA sequences found in this sample. Germline CDR1 and CDR2: LNHNV and YYDKDF (reference sequence). The CDR3 extends over 14 amino acids. The J segment lost 4 bases and the V segment lost 1 base, leaving 0 bases of the junction unmatched. Isolation of CD4+ naive, central memory, regulatory and stem cell-like memory cells was achieved by sorting via CD45RO/CCR7/CD25/CD127/CD95/CD27. This record comes from a study of beta chain features in type 1 diabetes. General study points: Possibly, sequencing cDNA over-represented cells that had high TCR expression levels. Any PCR bias toward short templates would affect both groups alike.

The study reverse transcribed the entire isolated RNA, so it sequenced expressed TCRB transcripts. Data came from immunoSEQ multiplex PCR; TCRdb stores just in-frame clones and leaves some out. The sample lists around 400,000 clones; around 13% were seen once. The chain is built from TRBV15 and TRBJ1-5; 8 positions agree with TRBD1. Specimen: naive CD4+ T cells from blood. This sequence originates from a man in his late teens or twenties in good health. The DNA of the CDR3 is TGTGCCACCAGCAGAGGACAGGGGAATCAGCCCCAGCATTTT. Encoded protein: CATSRGQGNQPQHF.